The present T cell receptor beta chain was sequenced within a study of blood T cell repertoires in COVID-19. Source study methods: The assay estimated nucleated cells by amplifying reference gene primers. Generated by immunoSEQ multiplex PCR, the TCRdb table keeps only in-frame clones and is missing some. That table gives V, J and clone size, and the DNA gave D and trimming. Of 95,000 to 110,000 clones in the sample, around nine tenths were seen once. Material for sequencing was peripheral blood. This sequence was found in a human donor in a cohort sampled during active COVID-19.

DNA for the CDR3: TGTGCCAGCAGCGTAATGGCGGGCACCGGGGAGCTGTTTTTT. Translating gives CASSVMAGTGELFF. The chain uses TRBV9 and TRBJ2-2; D is perhaps TRBD2 (5 bases). In germline, CDR1 is SGDLS, CDR2 YYNGEE. This CDR3 is 14 amino acids long. The germline V and J ends were trimmed by 1 base and 4 bases, with 8 bases remaining between them.